This T cell receptor (beta chain) was recovered during a study of shared clonotypes between healthy human individuals. Overall study context: Each donor's CD4 naive and CD4 memory cells filled three plates apiece, CD8 naive two, and CD8 memory one. General study points: What limited the represented genetic and exposure-history diversity was the small number of donors.

With respect to this clone: Its antigen is still unknown.

V shed 8 bases and J 5 bases; nucleotides not matched to a gene: 5. CDR1 is SNHLY and CDR2 is FYNNEI in the germline V gene. There are 12 residues in the CDR3. Using immunoSEQ multiplex PCR, the repertoire was profiled, and TCRdb retains in-frame clones only, with some absent. The sample yields approximately 2.4 million clones, around 95% seen once. The receptor comes from a man aged 18 to 30 in good health. The chain recombines TRBV2 with TRBJ1-2, with 7 positions matching TRBD1. Source material: naive CD4+ T cells sorted from blood. Subset specified: CD45RA+ positively selected. This CDR3 reads CASGTERYGYTF. In DNA, the CDR3 is TGTGCCAGCGGGACAGAGAGATATGGCTACACCTTC.